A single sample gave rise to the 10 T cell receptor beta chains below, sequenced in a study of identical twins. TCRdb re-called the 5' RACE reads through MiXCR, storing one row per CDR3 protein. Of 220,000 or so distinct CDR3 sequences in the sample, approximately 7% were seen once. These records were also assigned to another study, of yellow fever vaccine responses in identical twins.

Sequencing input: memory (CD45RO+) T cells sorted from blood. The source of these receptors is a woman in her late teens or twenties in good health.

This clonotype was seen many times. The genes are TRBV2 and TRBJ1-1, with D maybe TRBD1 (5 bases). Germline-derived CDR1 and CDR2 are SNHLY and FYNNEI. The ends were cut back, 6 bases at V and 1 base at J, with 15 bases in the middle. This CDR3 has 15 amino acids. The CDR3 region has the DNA TGTGCCAGCAGGACACCCGGGGCTGGGAACACTGAAGCTTTCTTT. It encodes CASRTPGAGNTEAFF.

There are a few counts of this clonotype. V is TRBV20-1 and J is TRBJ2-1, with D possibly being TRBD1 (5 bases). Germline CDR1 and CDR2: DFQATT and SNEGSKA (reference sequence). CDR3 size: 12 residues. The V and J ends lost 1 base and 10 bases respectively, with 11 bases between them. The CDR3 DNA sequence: TGCAGTGCTAGAGGCCTAGGACAAGAGCAGTTCTTC. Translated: CSARGLGQEQFF.

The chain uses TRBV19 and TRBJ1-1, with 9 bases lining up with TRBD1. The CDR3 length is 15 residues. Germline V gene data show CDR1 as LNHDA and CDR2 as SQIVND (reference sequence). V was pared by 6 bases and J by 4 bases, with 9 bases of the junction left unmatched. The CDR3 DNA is TGTGCCAGTAGGAGGGACAGGGTGTCGGGCACTGAAGCTTTCTTT. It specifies CASRRDRVSGTEAFF.

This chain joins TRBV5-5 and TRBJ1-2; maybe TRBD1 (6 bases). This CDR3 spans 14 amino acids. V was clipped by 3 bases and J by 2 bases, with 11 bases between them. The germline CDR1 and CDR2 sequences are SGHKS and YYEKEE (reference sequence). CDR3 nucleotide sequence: TGTGCCAGCAGCTGGACAGACCAAAACTATGGCTACACCTTC. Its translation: CASSWTDQNYGYTF.

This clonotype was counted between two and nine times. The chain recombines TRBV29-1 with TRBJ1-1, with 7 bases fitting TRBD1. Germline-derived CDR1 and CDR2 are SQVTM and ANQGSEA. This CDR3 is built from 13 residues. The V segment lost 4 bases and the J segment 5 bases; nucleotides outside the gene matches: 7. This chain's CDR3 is CSVVWDRFTEAFF. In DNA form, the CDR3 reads TGCAGCGTTGTTTGGGACAGATTTACTGAAGCTTTCTTT.

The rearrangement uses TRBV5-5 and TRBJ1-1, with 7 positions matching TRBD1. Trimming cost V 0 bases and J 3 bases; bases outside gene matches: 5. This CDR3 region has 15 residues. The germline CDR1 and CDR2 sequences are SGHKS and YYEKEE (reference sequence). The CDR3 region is CASSLVPRGYTEAFF. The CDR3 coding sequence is TGTGCCAGCAGCTTGGTACCCAGGGGGTACACTGAAGCTTTCTTT.

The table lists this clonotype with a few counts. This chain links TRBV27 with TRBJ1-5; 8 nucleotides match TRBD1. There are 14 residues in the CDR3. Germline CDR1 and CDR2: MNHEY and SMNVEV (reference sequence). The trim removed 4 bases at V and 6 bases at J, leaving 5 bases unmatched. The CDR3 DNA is TGTGCCAGCAGTTCAGGGGGCTGGGGTCAGCCCCAGCATTTT. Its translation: CASSSGGWGQPQHF.

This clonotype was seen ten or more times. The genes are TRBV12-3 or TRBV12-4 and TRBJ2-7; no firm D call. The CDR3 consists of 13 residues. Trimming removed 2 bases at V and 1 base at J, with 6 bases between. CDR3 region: CASSLSWSYEQYF. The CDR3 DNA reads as TGTGCCAGCAGTTTATCCTGGTCCTACGAGCAGTACTTC.

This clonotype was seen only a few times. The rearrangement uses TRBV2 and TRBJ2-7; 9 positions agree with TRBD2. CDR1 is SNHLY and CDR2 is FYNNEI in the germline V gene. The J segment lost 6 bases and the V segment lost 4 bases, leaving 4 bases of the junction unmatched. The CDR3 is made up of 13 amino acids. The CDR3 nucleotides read TGTGCCAGCAGTGGGCTAGCGGGGAGCGAGCAGTACTTC. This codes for CASSGLAGSEQYF.

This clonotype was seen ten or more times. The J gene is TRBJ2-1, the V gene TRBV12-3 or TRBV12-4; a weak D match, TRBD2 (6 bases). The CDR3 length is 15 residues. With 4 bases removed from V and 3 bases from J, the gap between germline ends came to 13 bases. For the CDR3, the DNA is TGTGCCAGCAGTTCCGCGGCCGGGAGCTACAATGAGCAGTTCTTC. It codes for CASSSAAGSYNEQFF.